The 25 T cell receptor beta chains listed next were all sequenced from one sample in a study of CD8 T cells in ankylosing spondylitis. General observations from the study: Seemingly characteristic of ankylosing spondylitis blood was a TCR beta motif consisting of under 10 highly homologous variants.

These receptors are not linked to any known antigen. TCRdb reprocessed the 5' RACE reads via MiXCR and lists one record per CDR3 protein. The repertoire holds 500,000 to 550,000 distinct CDR3 sequences, with 10% to 15% as singletons. The specimen was blood, either unsorted or a sorted T cell fraction (not recorded which). These receptors came from a male donor with ankylosing spondylitis.

This chain joins TRBV7-2 and TRBJ2-1; D gene ambiguous. CDR3 length equals 13 residues. Trimming removed 7 bases at V and 9 bases at J, with 16 bases between. Per germline, CDR1 SGHTA and CDR2 FQGNSA. CDR3 residues: CASTQLSLGEQFF. CDR3 nucleotide sequence: TGTGCCAGCACCCAGTTAAGCTTAGGTGAGCAGTTCTTC.

This clonotype was seen many times. This sequence joins TRBV20-1 and TRBJ1-2; tentative D call: TRBD1 (6 bases). CDR3 length equals 11 residues. V lost 6 bases and J 4 bases, leaving 9 bases between the germline ends. From germline, CDR1 is DFQATT and CDR2 SNEGSKA (reference sequence). The CDR3 DNA reads as TGCAGTGCCGGGACATCCTATGGCTACACCTTC. Amino acids: CSAGTSYGYTF.

This clonotype was seen only a few times. The chain employs TRBV6-1 and TRBJ2-6; D is perhaps TRBD1 or TRBD2 (5 bases each). V shed 2 bases and J shed 0 bases, with 14 bases lying between them. From germline, CDR1 is MNHNS and CDR2 SASEGT. This CDR3 is built from 18 residues. Here the CDR3 reads CASSEMGDLFSGANVLTF. The DNA for the CDR3 is TGTGCCAGCAGTGAAATGGGGGACCTTTTCTCTGGGGCCAACGTCCTGACTTTC.

The chain has TRBV19 and TRBJ1-4, with D perhaps TRBD1 (5 bases). From germline, CDR1 is LNHDA and CDR2 SQIVND (reference sequence). V was trimmed by 5 bases and J by 7 bases, leaving 20 bases between them. The CDR3 is 16 residues long. Here the CDR3 DNA reads TGTGCCAGTAGTTCCAGGGTCGGGGGGGGTATTGAAAAACTGTTTTTT. It translates to CASSSRVGGGIEKLFF.

The chain links TRBV2 to TRBJ1-6, with D possibly being TRBD1 (6 bases). The CDR3 contains 14 residues. Germline CDR1 reads SNHLY; CDR2 reads FYNNEI. Trimming removed 5 bases from V and 5 bases from J, with 10 bases in between. Here the CDR3 DNA reads TGTGCCAGCAGTTCTGACAGGCATAATTCACCCCTCCACTTT. It encodes CASSSDRHNSPLHF.

This clonotype was counted only a few times. The chain links TRBV12-3 or TRBV12-4 to TRBJ1-4; the match to TRBD1 covers 7 bases. Trimming at V came to 0 bases and at J to 6 bases, leaving 13 bases not matched to a gene. This CDR3 region has 18 residues. In nucleotides, the CDR3 is TGTGCCAGCAGTTTAGCCGGCTCGCTGACAGGGTCAGATGAAAAACTGTTTTTT. Its translation: CASSLAGSLTGSDEKLFF.

The V and J genes are TRBV6-2 or TRBV6-3 and TRBJ2-3, with a tentative D call TRBD2 (6 bases). This CDR3 has 16 residues. Germline CDR1 and CDR2: MNHEY and SVGEGT. The germline V and J ends were trimmed by 5 bases and 2 bases, with 17 bases remaining between them. This CDR3 is CASSTSGRDHTDTQYF. The CDR3, as DNA: TGTGCCAGCAGTACCTCCGGGCGGGACCACACAGATACGCAGTATTTT.

The rearrangement joins TRBV5-1 to TRBJ2-5; D is tentatively TRBD1 or TRBD2 (5 bases each). Trimming took off 5 bases at V and 1 base at J, with 15 bases between the two ends. Germline lookup yields CDR1 SGHRS and CDR2 YFSETQ. CDR3 size: 15 residues. DNA of the CDR3: TGCGCCAGCAGTTGGGTACCGGGACCCCAAGAGACCCAGTACTTC. It codes for CASSWVPGPQETQYF. Supplemented by reference TRBV5-1 and TRBJ2-5, the full variable domain reads KAGVTQTPRYLIKTRGQQVTLSCSPISGHRSVSWYQQTPGQGLQFLFEYFSETQRNKGNFPGRFSGRQFSNSRSEMNVSTLELGDSALYLCASSWVPGPQETQYFGPGTRLLVL.

The rearrangement links TRBV7-9 to TRBJ1-4; 11 bases line up with TRBD1. V shed 5 bases, J shed 3 bases, and the junction held 8 bases outside the gene matches. Germline V gene sequence: CDR1 SEHNR, CDR2 FQNEAQ (reference sequence). This CDR3 is 17 amino acids long. The CDR3 here is CASSTPGQGVPNEKLFF. The CDR3 DNA reads as TGTGCCAGCAGCACCCCGGGACAGGGGGTTCCTAATGAAAAACTGTTTTTT.

The table lists this clonotype with a few counts. The genes are TRBV7-9 and TRBJ2-1; the D gene is possibly TRBD1 (6 bases). V lost 10 bases, J lost 0 bases, and 13 bases lay in between. This CDR3 has 14 residues. CDR1 is SEHNR, CDR2 FQNEAQ, per germline (reference sequence). The CDR3 DNA sequence: TGTGCCATAGGGGGACCCAACTCCTACAATGAGCAGTTCTTC. The encoded protein is CAIGGPNSYNEQFF.

This clonotype was observed a few times. The CDR3 region has the DNA TGTGCCAGCAGCTTACCAGGGGCGGACCAGCCCCAGCATTTT. It specifies CASSLPGADQPQHF. V is TRBV7-9 and J is TRBJ1-5; perhaps TRBD1 as D (6 bases). This CDR3 spans 14 amino acids. Germline CDR1 is SEHNR and CDR2 is FQNEAQ (reference sequence). V was pared by 2 bases and J by 7 bases, with 12 bases between.

The chain combines TRBV30 with TRBJ2-1, with TRBD2 identical over 8 bases. V lost 0 bases, J lost 7 bases, and 26 bases stayed unmatched. The V gene's germline CDR1 is GTSNPN and CDR2 SVGIG (reference sequence). This CDR3 is 21 amino acids long. CDR3 protein: CAWSVQSFGAGERVYGNEQFF. The DNA for the CDR3 is TGTGCCTGGAGTGTACAGTCCTTTGGAGCGGGAGAGAGGGTATATGGGAATGAGCAGTTCTTC.

This clonotype was counted a few times. The V and J genes are TRBV20-1 and TRBJ1-2; 12 bases match TRBD1. The CDR3 has 14 amino acids. The V gene end was trimmed by 3 bases and the J gene end by 8 bases; junction bases not matched to a gene: 7. In germline, CDR1 is DFQATT, CDR2 SNEGSKA (reference sequence). CDR3 residues: CSASLGTGGNGYTF. The CDR3 DNA is TGCAGTGCTAGTTTAGGGACAGGGGGCAACGGCTACACCTTC.

This clonotype turned up a few times. V is TRBV7-2 and J is TRBJ2-3; D is undetermined. The CDR3 runs 15 residues. V was trimmed by 5 bases and J by 4 bases, leaving 16 bases between them. CDR1 and CDR2 from the germline V gene are SGHTA and FQGNSA. The CDR3 protein is CASSLGSGLPDTQYF. Written as DNA, the CDR3 is TGTGCCAGCAGCCTGGGTTCCGGGTTACCAGATACGCAGTATTTT.

This sequence joins TRBV2 and TRBJ1-1; 12 positions match TRBD1. The length of the CDR3 is 15 residues. Trimming cost V 7 bases and J 12 bases; bases outside gene matches: 15. Germline values: CDR1 SNHLY, CDR2 FYNNEI. The CDR3 DNA reads TGTGCCAGCACCCAAATTACCGGGACAGGGGGCACGACTTTCTTT. It translates to CASTQITGTGGTTFF.

The chain has TRBV20-1 and TRBJ1-1; no definite D call. V lost 3 bases to trimming and J lost 2 bases, with 4 bases between them. CDR3 length equals 11 residues. CDR1 and CDR2 (germline): DFQATT, SNEGSKA (reference sequence). The CDR3 spells CSASHNTEAFF. The DNA for the CDR3 is TGCAGTGCTAGCCATAACACTGAAGCTTTCTTT.

The chain recombines TRBV20-1 with TRBJ1-1; 7 bases match TRBD1. The V gene's germline CDR1 is DFQATT and CDR2 SNEGSKA (reference sequence). V dropped 0 bases and J dropped 5; count of bases not matched to a gene: 6. This CDR3 has 14 amino acids. The CDR3 nucleotides are TGCAGTGCTAGAGATAGGAGGGGGCAAACTGAAGCTTTCTTT. Translating gives CSARDRRGQTEAFF.

A single count supports this clonotype. V gene TRBV12-3 or TRBV12-4 combines with J gene TRBJ2-1, with D perhaps TRBD2 (6 bases). This CDR3 spans 15 amino acids. The germline V and J ends were trimmed by 7 bases and 1 base, with 14 bases remaining between them. In nucleotides, the CDR3 is TGTGCCAGCAAAAAAGGGACTTGGTCCTACAATGAGCAGTTCTTC. It yields the protein CASKKGTWSYNEQFF.

This rearrangement joins TRBV6-2 or TRBV6-3 to TRBJ2-1; 9 positions match TRBD1. The CDR3 sequence is 15 residues long. After removal of 5 bases from V and 3 bases from J, the junction contained 5 bases not matched to a gene. The germline V gene has CDR1 MNHEY and CDR2 SVGEGT. CDR3 nucleotides: TGTGCCAGCAGTCCCCGGGACAGGGACTACAATGAGCAGTTCTTC. Its translation: CASSPRDRDYNEQFF.

The rearrangement joins TRBV12-3 or TRBV12-4 to TRBJ1-1; D not certain. V lost 3 bases, J lost 3 bases, and 11 bases lay in between. The CDR3 is 14 residues long. Written as DNA, the CDR3 is TGTGCCAGCAGTTTGTCGGGTTCGTACACTGAAGCTTTCTTT. Protein product: CASSLSGSYTEAFF.

Many counts were recorded for this clonotype. The CDR3 loop is CASTSPGANVLTF. The CDR3 nucleotides are TGCGCCAGCACCTCCCCGGGGGCCAACGTCCTGACTTTC. This sequence joins TRBV5-1 and TRBJ2-6; D not resolved. The CDR3 totals 13 residues. Germline CDR1 is SGHRS and CDR2 is YFSETQ. V gave up 6 bases and J gave up 4 bases, with 8 bases separating them.

The gene calls are TRBV18 and TRBJ2-5; the match to TRBD2 covers 7 bases. Germline CDR1 is KGHSH and CDR2 is LQKENI. J was trimmed by 5 bases and V by 3 bases; bases with no gene match: 3. The CDR3 is made up of 13 amino acids. CDR3 in amino acids: CASSPPGGETQYF. CDR3 nucleotide sequence: TGTGCCAGCTCACCTCCCGGGGGGGAGACCCAGTACTTC.

This clonotype was found a few times. The chain employs TRBV20-1 and TRBJ2-1; 14 bases fit TRBD2. After removal of 5 bases from V and 8 bases from J, the junction contained 5 bases not matched to a gene. The CDR3 totals 14 residues. Germline CDR1 and CDR2: DFQATT and SNEGSKA (reference sequence). DNA of the CDR3: TGCAGTGCTGGCGGGACTAGCGGGAGTTATGAGCAGTTCTTC. This codes for CSAGGTSGSYEQFF.

The J gene is TRBJ2-5, the V gene TRBV20-1; D possibly uses TRBD1 or TRBD2 (5 bases each). The V end was cut by 0 bases, the J end by 4 bases, with 9 bases between. The CDR3 covers 13 residues. CDR1 DFQATT and CDR2 SNEGSKA come from the germline V gene (reference sequence). CDR3 in amino acids: CSARDGAGETQYF. The CDR3 DNA sequence: TGCAGTGCTAGAGACGGGGCAGGAGAGACCCAGTACTTC.

This clonotype turned up a few times. This rearrangement joins TRBV20-1 to TRBJ2-1; 8 bases agree with TRBD2. Looked up from germline, CDR1 is DFQATT and CDR2 is SNEGSKA (reference sequence). The CDR3 extends over 12 amino acids. The CDR3 nucleotides are TGCAGGCCGGGACTAGGGTATGATGAGCAGTTCTTC. This gives the protein CRPGLGYDEQFF.